This T cell receptor beta chain came from a study of radiotherapy plus CTLA-4 blockade in lung cancer. Study findings and constraints: After radiotherapy and ipilimumab, tumor-derived clones expanded in peripheral blood.

Here immunoSEQ multiplex PCR was the method, and the copy in TCRdb shows in-frame clones only, minus some. The table lists 30,000 to 50,000 clones, nearly 80% of them singletons, with less than 25% in the top ten. This clone was counted only a few times. What it binds is unknown. V gave up 5 bases and J gave up 7 bases, with 15 bases separating them. Germline-derived CDR1 and CDR2 are MNHEY and SVGAGI. This CDR3 comprises 13 residues. This TCR came from a human donor with non-small cell lung cancer that progressed on radiotherapy plus ipilimumab. Sequencing was performed on peripheral blood, taken from a patient treated with radiotherapy plus ipilimumab. This chain uses TRBV6-5 with TRBJ2-7, with D possibly TRBD2 on 5 matching bases. CDR3 sequence (DNA): TGTGCCAGCAGTACCCAAGGGAGACGGGAGCAGTACTTC. It specifies CASSTQGRREQYF.